A selection of T cell receptor beta chains follows, all from one sample in a study of human T cells and chemical hapten exposure. One entry per CDR3 protein results from TCRdb running MiXCR on the RACE reads. The sample shows 95,000 to 150,000 distinct CDR3 sequences, approximately 13% of them seen only once. The sequencing here drew on whole blood, taken in connection with sensitization to the hapten diphenylcyclopropenone (DPC). The receptors were sampled from a young man with alopecia areata. Some clones in this sample may be carry-over from other donors' samples. Each CDR3 is given with its conserved first and last residue. The order of the fields is D gene, J gene, clone size, V gene, CDR3 protein, CDR3 DNA. The D gene is left open where the match is weak. Size tells how often a clone was seen (once, few, many) or the class of an expanded clone, and some rows leave it out.

. TRBJ1-1 . TRBV4-2 CASSQDRPGPGTEAFF TGTGCCAGCAGCCAAGATCGGCCAGGGCCTGGCACTGAAGCTTTCTTT
TRBD2 TRBJ2-7 . TRBV11-2 CASSPPGLANYEQYF TGTGCCAGCAGCCCACCGGGACTAGCAAACTACGAGCAGTACTTC
. TRBJ2-3 few TRBV7-6 CASSLVVRATDTQYF TGTGCCAGCAGCTTAGTTGTCAGGGCCACAGATACGCAGTATTTT
. TRBJ2-3 few TRBV12-3/TRBV12-4 CASSPFSGAEDTQYF TGTGCCAGCAGCCCGTTCTCAGGGGCCGAAGATACGCAGTATTTT
TRBD1 TRBJ2-3 . TRBV6-5 CASSRNPGQGTDTQYF TGTGCCAGCAGTCGGAATCCGGGACAGGGAACAGATACGCAGTATTTT
TRBD1 TRBJ2-1 . TRBV20-1 CSARDPAGGAWDEQFF TGCAGTGCTAGAGACCCAGCAGGGGGCGCGTGGGATGAGCAGTTCTTC
. TRBJ2-7 . TRBV27 CASSLTTRYEQYF TGTGCCAGCTCCCTCACGACCCGCTACGAGCAGTACTTC
TRBD1 TRBJ1-6 . TRBV11-2 CASSAIGTGTNSPLHF TGTGCCAGCAGCGCTATCGGGACAGGGACTAATTCACCCCTCCACTTT
TRBD1 TRBJ2-5 few TRBV20-1 CSANLPGQGAETQYF TGCAGTGCGAACCTTCCGGGACAGGGAGCAGAGACCCAGTACTTC
TRBD1 TRBJ1-1 . TRBV2 CASSEDRAPQAFF TGTGCCAGCAGTGAGGACAGGGCCCCCCAGGCTTTCTTT
. TRBJ2-3 . TRBV20-1 CSARGRLDTQYF TGCAGTGCTAGAGGAAGACTAGATACGCAGTATTTT
. TRBJ2-3 . TRBV7-2 CASSHDTDTQYF TGTGCCAGCAGCCACGACACAGATACGCAGTATTTT
. TRBJ2-1 few TRBV9 CASSPAGYSYNEQFF TGTGCCAGCAGCCCGGCGGGTTACTCCTACAATGAGCAGTTCTTC
. TRBJ1-1 few TRBV14 CASTMGGALMGTEAFF TGTGCCAGCACCATGGGGGGTGCCCTGATGGGCACTGAAGCTTTCTTT
. TRBJ2-7 many TRBV5-4 CASSLGRSFSEQYF TGTGCCAGCAGCTTGGGGCGGTCTTTCTCCGAGCAGTACTTC
. TRBJ1-2 few TRBV12-3/TRBV12-4 CASSPRSYFVYGYTF TGTGCCAGCAGTCCCCGGTCCTACTTTGTTTATGGCTACACCTTC
. TRBJ2-1 many TRBV10-3 CAISEMGREQFF TGTGCCATCAGTGAAATGGGAAGGGAGCAGTTCTTC